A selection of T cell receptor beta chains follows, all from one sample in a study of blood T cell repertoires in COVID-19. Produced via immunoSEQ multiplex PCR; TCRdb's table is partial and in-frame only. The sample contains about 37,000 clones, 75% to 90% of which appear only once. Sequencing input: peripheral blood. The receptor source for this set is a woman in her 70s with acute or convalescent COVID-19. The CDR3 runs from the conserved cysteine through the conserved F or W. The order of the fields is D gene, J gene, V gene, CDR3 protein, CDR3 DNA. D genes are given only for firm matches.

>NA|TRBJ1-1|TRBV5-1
CASSRNIRRENTEAFF
TGCGCCAGCAGCCGGAACATAAGACGGGAGAACACTGAAGCTTTCTTT
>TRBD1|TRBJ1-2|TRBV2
CASSLTGGNYGYTF
TGTGCCAGCAGTCTTACAGGGGGCAACTATGGCTACACCTTC
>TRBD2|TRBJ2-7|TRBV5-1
CASSRLAGASYEQYF
TGCGCCAGCAGCCGGCTAGCGGGAGCTTCCTACGAGCAGTACTTC
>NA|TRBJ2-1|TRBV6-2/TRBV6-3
CASSDQVNEQFF
TGTGCCAGCAGCGACCAGGTCAATGAGCAGTTCTTC
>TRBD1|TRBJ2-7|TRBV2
CASRRTGEGREQYF
TGTGCCAGCAGAAGGACAGGGGAAGGGAGGGAGCAGTACTTC
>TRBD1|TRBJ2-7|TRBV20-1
CSASVPGQGYEQYF
TGCAGTGCTAGTGTGCCGGGACAGGGATACGAGCAGTACTTC
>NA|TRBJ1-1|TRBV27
CASSPGHGEAFF
TGTGCCAGCAGCCCGGGACACGGTGAAGCTTTCTTT
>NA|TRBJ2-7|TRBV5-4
CASSSQQSSYEQYF
TGTGCCAGCAGCTCACAACAGAGCTCCTACGAGCAGTACTTC
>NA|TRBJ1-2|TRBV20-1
CSATPGYGYTF
TGCAGTGCGACTCCCGGGTATGGCTACACCTTC
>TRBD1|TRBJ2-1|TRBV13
CASSSLRGGQGPGYNEQFF
TGTGCCAGCAGCTCCCTCAGGGGGGGACAGGGGCCTGGGTACAATGAGCAGTTCTTC
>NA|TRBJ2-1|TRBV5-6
CASSLRDLQVFLSYNEQFF
TGTGCCAGCAGCTTGCGGGACTTACAGGTGTTCCTCTCCTACAATGAGCAGTTCTTC
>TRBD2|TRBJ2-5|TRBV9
CASSVATVAGNQETQYF
TGTGCCAGCAGCGTAGCTACGGTAGCGGGAAACCAAGAGACCCAGTACTTC
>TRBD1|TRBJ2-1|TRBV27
CASSRQGPYNEQFF
TGTGCCAGCAGCCGACAGGGCCCCTACAATGAGCAGTTCTTC
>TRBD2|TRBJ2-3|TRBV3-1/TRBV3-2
CASSHLAGGTTTDTQYF
TGTGCCAGCAGCCACCTAGCGGGGGGCACCACCACAGATACGCAGTATTTT
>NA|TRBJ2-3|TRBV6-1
CASSVASGGGTDTQYF
TGTGCCAGCAGTGTTGCCTCAGGAGGGGGCACAGATACGCAGTATTTT
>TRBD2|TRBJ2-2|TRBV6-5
CASNREAYTGELFF
TGTGCCAGCAACCGGGAGGCCTACACCGGGGAGCTGTTTTTT
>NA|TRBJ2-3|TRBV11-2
CASSLGATTDTQYF
TGTGCCAGCAGCTTAGGCGCTACCACGGATACGCAGTATTTT
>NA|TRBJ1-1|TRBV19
CASSGGLRAFF
TGTGCCAGCAGCGGGGGGCTCCGAGCTTTCTTT
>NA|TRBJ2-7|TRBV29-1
CSVGGRDRSEQYF
TGCAGCGTTGGCGGGCGGGATCGGAGCGAGCAGTACTTC
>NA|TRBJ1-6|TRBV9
CASSERQTYNSPLHF
TGTGCCAGCAGTGAGAGACAGACTTATAATTCACCCCTCCACTTT
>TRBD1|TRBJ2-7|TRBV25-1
CASSGGTGVYEQYF
TGTGCCAGCTCGGGGGGGACAGGGGTATACGAGCAGTACTTC
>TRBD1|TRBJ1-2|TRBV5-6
CASSWTGGRGYTF
TGTGCCAGCAGCTGGACAGGGGGCAGGGGCTACACCTTC
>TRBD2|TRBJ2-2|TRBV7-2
CASNGRGAGELFF
TGTGCCAGCAACGGGAGGGGGGCCGGGGAGCTGTTTTTT
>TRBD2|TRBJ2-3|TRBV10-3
CAIGGGPTDTQYF
TGTGCCATCGGCGGGGGACCCACAGATACGCAGTATTTT
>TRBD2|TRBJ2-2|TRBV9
CASSGNRGLAGIVELFF
TGTGCCAGCAGCGGAAACCGGGGACTAGCGGGAATCGTGGAGCTGTTTTTT